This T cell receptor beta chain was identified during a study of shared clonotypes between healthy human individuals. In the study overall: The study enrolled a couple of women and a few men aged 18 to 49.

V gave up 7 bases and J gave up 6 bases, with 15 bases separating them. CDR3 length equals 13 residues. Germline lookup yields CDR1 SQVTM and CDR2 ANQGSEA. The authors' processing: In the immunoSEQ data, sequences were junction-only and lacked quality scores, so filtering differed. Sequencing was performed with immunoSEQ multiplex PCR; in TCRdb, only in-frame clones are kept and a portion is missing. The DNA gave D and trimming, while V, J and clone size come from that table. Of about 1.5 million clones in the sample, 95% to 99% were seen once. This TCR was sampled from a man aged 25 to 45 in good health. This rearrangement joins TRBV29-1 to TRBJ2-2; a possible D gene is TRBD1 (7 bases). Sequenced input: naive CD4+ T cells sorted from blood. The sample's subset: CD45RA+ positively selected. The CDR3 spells CSGNQGGPGELFF. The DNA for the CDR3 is TGCAGCGGAAACCAGGGGGGCCCCGGGGAGCTGTTTTTT.